This TCR beta chain was documented in a study of shared clonotypes between healthy human individuals. An even split of each subset's genomic DNA across several immunoSEQ plates was performed. Data came from immunoSEQ multiplex PCR; TCRdb stores just in-frame clones and leaves some out. Seen here are about 190,000 clones, 65% to 70% observed once, and the top ten hold over 9.5%. The CDR3 spans 13 residues. The V gene's germline CDR1 is WSHSY and CDR2 SAAADI. Trimming shortened V by 6 bases and J by 0 bases, and 9 bases separated the two germline ends. This clone turned up a few times. As yet, its antigen is unknown. The sample carries other DNA sequences with the same CDR3. Study-level results: A handful of donors held about 5% of naive CD4 clonotypes in common.

The TCR sequence derives from a man aged 25-45 years in good health. This chain uses TRBV10-2 with TRBJ2-7; D is perhaps TRBD2 (5 bases). The sequenced sample was memory CD4+ T cells sorted from blood. Subset in this sample: CD45RA-negative fraction. For the CDR3, the DNA is TGCGCCAGCAGGGACTTTTCCTCCTACGAGCAGTACTTC. It translates to CASRDFSSYEQYF.